The entry below gives a single T cell receptor (beta chain) sequence along with its context. These data originate in a study of T cell responses to AZD1222 COVID-19 vaccine. Germline V lookup: CDR1 ENHRY, CDR2 SYGVKD. Trimming cost V 0 bases and J 7 bases, with 9 bases left between them. This CDR3 region has 13 residues. The data were produced by immunoSEQ multiplex PCR, yet TCRdb's version contains in-frame clones alone and is incomplete. The table lists over 130,000 clones, 92% of them singletons. The chain joins TRBV10-3 to TRBJ1-1, with a weak D call TRBD1 (5 bases). The starting material was peripheral blood, obtained 28 days after the second AZD1222 dose. This TCR was sampled from an adult who received the AZD1222 COVID-19 vaccine. CDR3 nucleotides: TGTGCCATCAGTGAGTCGATGGGGGGTGAAGCTTTCTTT. It encodes CAISESMGGEAFF.